The text below deals with one T cell receptor beta chain. The antigen is undetermined. Donors were systemically healthy Caucasian individuals from Russia aged roughly 6 to 100 years. The sample belongs to a study of blood T cells in healthy people across ages. General study results and limits: In long-lived donors, naive CD4+ cell counts and diversity exceeded those of aged donors. Estimated diversity across one million T cells was deemed an underestimate.

A second about 7 to 11 cycle PCR used barcoded and J-beta primers. Tagging of each cDNA molecule was performed by a template-switch adaptor with 12 random nucleotides. TCRdb analysed the 5' RACE reads with MiXCR anew, one entry per CDR3 protein. In the table there are about 670,000 distinct CDR3 sequences, roughly half of which are singletons. Trimming took 5 bases from V and 0 from J; bases not matched to a gene: 15. The CDR3 totals 18 residues. The chain links TRBV12-3 or TRBV12-4 to TRBJ2-5, with 7 bases fitting TRBD2. Specimen: blood. The receptor was isolated from a woman aged 80 or over in good health. CDR3 nucleotide sequence: TGTGCCAGCAGTCTACGGGGTGAGGCTAGCGGACACCAAGAGACCCAGTACTTC. Amino acid sequence: CASSLRGEASGHQETQYF.